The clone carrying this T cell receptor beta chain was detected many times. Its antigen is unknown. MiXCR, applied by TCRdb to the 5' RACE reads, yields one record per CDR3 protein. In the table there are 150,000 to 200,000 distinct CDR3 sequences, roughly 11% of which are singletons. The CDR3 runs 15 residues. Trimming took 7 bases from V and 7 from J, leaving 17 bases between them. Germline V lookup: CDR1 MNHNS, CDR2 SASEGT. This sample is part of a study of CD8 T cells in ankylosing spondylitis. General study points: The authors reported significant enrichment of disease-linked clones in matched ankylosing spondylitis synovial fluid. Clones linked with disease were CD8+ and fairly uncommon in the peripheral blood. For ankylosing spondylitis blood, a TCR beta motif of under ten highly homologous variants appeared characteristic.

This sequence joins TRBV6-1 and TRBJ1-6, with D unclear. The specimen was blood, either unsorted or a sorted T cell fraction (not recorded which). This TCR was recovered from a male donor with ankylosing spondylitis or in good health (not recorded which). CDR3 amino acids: CASMSLSGFNSPLHF. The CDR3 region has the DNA TGTGCCAGCATGAGCCTGTCGGGGTTCAATTCACCCCTCCACTTT.